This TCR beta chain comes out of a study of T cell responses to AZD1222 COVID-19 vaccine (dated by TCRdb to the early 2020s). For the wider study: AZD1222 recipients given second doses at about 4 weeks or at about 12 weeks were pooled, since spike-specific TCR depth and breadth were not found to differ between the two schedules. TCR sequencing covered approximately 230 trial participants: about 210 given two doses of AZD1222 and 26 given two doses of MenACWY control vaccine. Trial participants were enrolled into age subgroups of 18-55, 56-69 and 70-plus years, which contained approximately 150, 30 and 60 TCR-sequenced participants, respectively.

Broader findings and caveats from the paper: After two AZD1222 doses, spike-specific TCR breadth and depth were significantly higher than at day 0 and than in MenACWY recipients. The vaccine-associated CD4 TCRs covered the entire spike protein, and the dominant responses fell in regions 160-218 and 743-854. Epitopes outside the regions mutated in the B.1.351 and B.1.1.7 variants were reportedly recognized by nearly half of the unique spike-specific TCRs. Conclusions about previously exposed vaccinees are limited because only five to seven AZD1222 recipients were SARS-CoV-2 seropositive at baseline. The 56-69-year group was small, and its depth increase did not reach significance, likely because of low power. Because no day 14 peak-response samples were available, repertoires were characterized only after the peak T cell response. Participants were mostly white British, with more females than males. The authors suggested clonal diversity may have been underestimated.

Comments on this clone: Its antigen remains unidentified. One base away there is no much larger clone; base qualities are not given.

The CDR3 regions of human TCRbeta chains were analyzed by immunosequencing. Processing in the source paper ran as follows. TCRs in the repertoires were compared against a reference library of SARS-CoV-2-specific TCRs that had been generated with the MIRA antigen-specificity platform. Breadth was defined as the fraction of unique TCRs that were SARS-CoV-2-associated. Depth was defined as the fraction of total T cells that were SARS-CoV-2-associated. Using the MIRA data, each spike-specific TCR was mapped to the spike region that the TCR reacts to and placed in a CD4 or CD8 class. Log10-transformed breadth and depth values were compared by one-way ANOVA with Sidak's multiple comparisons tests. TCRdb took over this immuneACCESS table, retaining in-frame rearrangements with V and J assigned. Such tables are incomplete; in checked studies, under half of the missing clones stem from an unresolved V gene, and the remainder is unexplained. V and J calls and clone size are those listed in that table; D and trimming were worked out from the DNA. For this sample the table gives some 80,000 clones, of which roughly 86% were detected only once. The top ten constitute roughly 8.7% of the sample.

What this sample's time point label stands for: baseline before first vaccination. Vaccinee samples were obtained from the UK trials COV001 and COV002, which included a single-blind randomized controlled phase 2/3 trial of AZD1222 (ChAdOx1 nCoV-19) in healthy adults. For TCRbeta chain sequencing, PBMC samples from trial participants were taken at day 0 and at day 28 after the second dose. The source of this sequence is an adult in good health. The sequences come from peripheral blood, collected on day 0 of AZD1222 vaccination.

The nucleotides are TGTGCCAGCAGCCGCAGGGGAACCGGGGAGCTGTTTTTT. This codes for CASSRRGTGELFF. The chain is made from TRBV3-1 (or the pseudogene TRBV3-2) and TRBJ2-2, and perhaps TRBD1 as D gene, on 6 matching bases. At the junction V is shortened by 4 bases and J by 5 bases, with 8 bases in between. From the germline V gene (reference sequence), CDR1 is LGHDT and CDR2 is YNNKEL. The CDR3 runs 13 residues from the cysteine to the phenylalanine. The only DNA kept is the CDR3, 39 bases in frame from the first base.